The clone carrying this T cell receptor beta chain was recorded only once. The antigen remains undetermined. The data were obtained in a study of cytomegalovirus exposure and HLA in healthy donors. Findings of the study overall: Confirmation in vitro established that three CMV-associated chains were specific for CMV antigens.

This PCR relied on a set of 60 Vbeta primers and 13 Jbeta primers. Profiled with immunoSEQ multiplex PCR; TCRdb holds only in-frame clones, not every one. This sample has 150,000 to 200,000 clones; 81% occur once, and the top ten carry 3.4%. V lost 2 bases to trimming and J lost 5 bases, with 18 bases between them. Germline V gene lookup returns CDR1 SEHNR and CDR2 FQNEAQ (reference sequence). CDR3 length: 16 residues. The chain recombines TRBV7-9 with TRBJ1-1, with D possibly TRBD1 on 6 matching bases. The material sequenced was PBMCs. The clonotype was recovered from a man aged 40-49 years in good health and CMV-seropositive. CDR3 DNA sequence: TGTGCCAGCAGCTTATTTGGCAGGGGCGCGAAAACTGAAGCTTTCTTT. Amino acids: CASSLFGRGAKTEAFF.